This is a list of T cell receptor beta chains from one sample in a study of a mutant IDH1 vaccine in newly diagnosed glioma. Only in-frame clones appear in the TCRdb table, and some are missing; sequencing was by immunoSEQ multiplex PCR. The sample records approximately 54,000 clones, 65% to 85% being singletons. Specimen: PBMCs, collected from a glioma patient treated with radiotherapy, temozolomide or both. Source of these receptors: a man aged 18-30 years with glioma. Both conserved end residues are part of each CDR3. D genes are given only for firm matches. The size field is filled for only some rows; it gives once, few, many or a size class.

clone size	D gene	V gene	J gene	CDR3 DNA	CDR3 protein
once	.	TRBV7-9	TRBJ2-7	TGTGCCAGCAGCCAAGACGGGACCGTATACGAGCAGTACTTC	CASSQDGTVYEQYF
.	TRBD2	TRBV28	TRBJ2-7	TGTGCCAGCAGTGCAAATAGCGGGAGAGTCTACGAGCAGTACTTC	CASSANSGRVYEQYF
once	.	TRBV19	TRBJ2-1	TGTGCCAGTAGGCGGGGGCCCTACAATGAGCAGTTCTTC	CASRRGPYNEQFF
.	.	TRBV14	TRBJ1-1	TGTGCCAGCAGCCGACCCGGGGTGAACACTGAAGCTTTCTTT	CASSRPGVNTEAFF
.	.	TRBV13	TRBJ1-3	TGTGCCAGCAGCCTAAACTTCGGAAACACCATATATTTT	CASSLNFGNTIYF
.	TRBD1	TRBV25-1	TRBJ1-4	TGTGCCAGCAGTGTCTTGACAGGGAATAGTGAAAAACTGTTTTTT	CASSVLTGNSEKLFF
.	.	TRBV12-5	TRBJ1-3	TGTGCTAGTGGTTTGGATATCCGGGGGTCTGGAAACACCATATATTTT	CASGLDIRGSGNTIYF
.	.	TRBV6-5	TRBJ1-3	TGTGCCACCAAGGACAGCCTCTCTGGAAACACCATATATTTT	CATKDSLSGNTIYF
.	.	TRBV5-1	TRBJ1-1	TGCGCCAGCAGCTTTGAGACAGGCCAAGCTTTCTTT	CASSFETGQAFF
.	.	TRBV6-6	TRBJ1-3	TGTGCCAGCAGTTACTATCCGGACAACACCATATATTTT	CASSYYPDNTIYF
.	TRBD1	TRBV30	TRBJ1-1	TGTGCCTGGAGTAGTCTTGGACAGGGGAGCACTGAAGCTTTCTTT	CAWSSLGQGSTEAFF
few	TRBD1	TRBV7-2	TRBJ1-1	TGTGCCAGCAGCGGACAGGGGGCCGACACTGAAGCTTTCTTT	CASSGQGADTEAFF
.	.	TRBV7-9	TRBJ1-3	TGTGCCAGCAGGCAAGGGGCAGGAGGAAACACCATATATTTT	CASRQGAGGNTIYF
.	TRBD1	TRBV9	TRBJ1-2	TGTGCCAGCAGCGTAGCCGGGCGATGGGGACAGGGGGACTATGGCTACACCTTC	CASSVAGRWGQGDYGYTF
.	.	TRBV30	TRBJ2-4	TGTGCCTGGAGTGAAGGGCTAGCCAAAAACATTCAGTACTTC	CAWSEGLAKNIQYF
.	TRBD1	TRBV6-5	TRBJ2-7	TGTGCCAGCAGTTCCACAGGGGACGAGCAGTACTTC	CASSSTGDEQYF
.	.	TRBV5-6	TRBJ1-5	TGTGCCAGCAGCTTGGCCCTGCAGACCATACAGCCCCAGCATTTT	CASSLALQTIQPQHF
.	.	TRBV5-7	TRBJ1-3	TGTGCCAGCAGCTTGTCCAACCAAACTCTGTTGAGGAACACCATATATTTT	CASSLSNQTLLRNTIYF
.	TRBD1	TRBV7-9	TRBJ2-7	TGTGCCAGCAGCTTAGCGTGGGCAACCGGGACAGGGGGCTACGAGCAGTACTTC	CASSLAWATGTGGYEQYF
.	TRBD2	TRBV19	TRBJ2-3	TGTGCCAGTAGTAGGGGACTAGCGGGAGTGTTTTATACGCAGTATTTT	CASSRGLAGVFYTQYF
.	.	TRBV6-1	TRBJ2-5	TGTGCCAGCAGCTTCGTTAGGGAGACCCAGTACTTC	CASSFVRETQYF
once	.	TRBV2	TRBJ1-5	TGTGCCAGCAGGGACAGTTCGAACAATCAGCCCCAGCATTTT	CASRDSSNNQPQHF
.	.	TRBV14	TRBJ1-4	TGTGCCAGCAGCCAACATCAGGGGACGACTAATGAAAAACTGTTTTTT	CASSQHQGTTNEKLFF
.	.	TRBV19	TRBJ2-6	TGTGCCAGTGTTCAAACCTCTGGGGCCAACGTCCTGACTTTC	CASVQTSGANVLTF
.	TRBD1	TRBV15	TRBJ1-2	TGTGCCACCAGCACAGAAGGACAGGGGCCCCCTAGGTATGGCTACACCTTC	CATSTEGQGPPRYGYTF
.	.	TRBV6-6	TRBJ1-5	TGTGCCAGCACCTATGCAAGCCAGCCCCAGCATTTT	CASTYASQPQHF
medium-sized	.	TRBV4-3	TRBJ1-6	TGCGCCAGCAGCCAAGTGGCGGATTACAATTCACCCCTCCACTTT	CASSQVADYNSPLHF
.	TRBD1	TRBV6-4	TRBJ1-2	TGTGCCAGCAGCCATTATGACAGGGGCGGCTATGGCTACACCTTC	CASSHYDRGGYGYTF
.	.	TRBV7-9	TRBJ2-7	TGTGCCAGCAGCTTAGTTCGTTACGAGCAGTACTTC	CASSLVRYEQYF
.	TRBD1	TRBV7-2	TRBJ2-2	TGTGCCAGCAGCTGGGACAGCCTCACCGGGGAGCTGTTTTTT	CASSWDSLTGELFF
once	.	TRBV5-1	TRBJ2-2	TGCGCCAGCAGCCAACGGAACAGGGCCTTTAACACCGGGGAGCTGTTTTTT	CASSQRNRAFNTGELFF
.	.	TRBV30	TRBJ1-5	TGTGCCTGGAGTCGGGGGCGAGGGGGGCTCAATCAGCCCCAGCATTTT	CAWSRGRGGLNQPQHF
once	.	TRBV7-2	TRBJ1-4	TGTGCCAGCAGCTTAGCAGTGACAGCAACTAATGAAAAACTGTTTTTT	CASSLAVTATNEKLFF
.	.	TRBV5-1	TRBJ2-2	TGCGCCAGCCGGTTGTTCAGGGGGAACACCGGGGAGCTGTTTTTT	CASRLFRGNTGELFF
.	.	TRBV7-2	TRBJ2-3	TGTGCCAGCAGCGGGCGAGGGGATCGCACAGATACGCAGTATTTT	CASSGRGDRTDTQYF
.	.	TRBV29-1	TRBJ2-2	TGCAGCGTTCAGGGGCAGGGAAACACCGGGGAGCTGTTTTTT	CSVQGQGNTGELFF
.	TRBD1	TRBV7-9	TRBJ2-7	TGTGCCAGCAGCCCAAACCGGGACAGACAGTACTTC	CASSPNRDRQYF
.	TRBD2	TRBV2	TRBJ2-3	TGTGCCAGCAGTGACCCGCGACTAGCGGGGGGGCCCACAGATACGCAGTATTTT	CASSDPRLAGGPTDTQYF
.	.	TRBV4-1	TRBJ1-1	TGCGCCAGCAGCCTCATGGACAGCATGAACACTGAAGCTTTCTTT	CASSLMDSMNTEAFF
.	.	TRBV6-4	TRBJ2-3	TGTGCCAGCAGTGACCTTTTCACAGATACGCAGTATTTT	CASSDLFTDTQYF
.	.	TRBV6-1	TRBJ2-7	TGTGCCAGCAGTGAATCACGGGTCCGCGAGCAGTACTTC	CASSESRVREQYF
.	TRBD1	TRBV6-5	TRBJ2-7	TGTGCCAGCAGCTCCGGGACAGGTACCTACGAGCAGTACTTC	CASSSGTGTYEQYF
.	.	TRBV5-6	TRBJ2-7	TGTGCCAGCAGACCCGCGGAGGTCACTTTAATAGGCGAGCAGTACTTC	CASRPAEVTLIGEQYF
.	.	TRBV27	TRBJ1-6	TGTGCCAGCAGTTTATTTGCCAGGCCCCTAAATTCACCCCTCCACTTT	CASSLFARPLNSPLHF
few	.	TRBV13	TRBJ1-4	TGTGCCAGCAGCTTTTTGAGAGAAAAACTGTTTTTT	CASSFLREKLFF
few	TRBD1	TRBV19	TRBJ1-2	TGTGCCAGTAGGGACAGGGAGCCCTATGGCTACACCTTC	CASRDREPYGYTF
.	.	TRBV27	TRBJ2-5	TGTGCCAGCAGTCACTACAGGGAGGAGAAGGAGACCCAGTACTTC	CASSHYREEKETQYF
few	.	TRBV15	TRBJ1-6	TGTGCCACCAGCAGAGATTCGTGGAGAGCCGGAGATAATTCACCCCTCCACTTT	CATSRDSWRAGDNSPLHF
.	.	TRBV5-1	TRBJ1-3	TGCGCCAGCAGTACAGGGAAGGTGAGCTCTGGAAACACCATATATTTT	CASSTGKVSSGNTIYF
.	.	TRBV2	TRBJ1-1	TGTGCCAGCAGGGGGGAGACAAACCGAGCGGCTTTCTTT	CASRGETNRAAFF
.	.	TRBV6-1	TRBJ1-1	TGTGCCAGCACCCTATCCCCCGGACTGAACACTGAAGCTTTCTTT	CASTLSPGLNTEAFF
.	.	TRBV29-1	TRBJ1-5	TGCAGCGTTTCCCGAGATCAGCCCCAGCATTTT	CSVSRDQPQHF
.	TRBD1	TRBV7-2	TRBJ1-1	TGTGCCAGCAGCTTAGACAGGGGGAACACTGAAGCTTTCTTT	CASSLDRGNTEAFF
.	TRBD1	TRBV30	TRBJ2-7	TGTGCCTGGAGTGGAACCCGGGACAGGGTCTACGAGCAGTACTTC	CAWSGTRDRVYEQYF
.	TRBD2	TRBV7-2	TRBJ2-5	TGTGCCAGCAGCTCTCGACTAGCGGGAGGTAGGGGGACCCAGTACTTC	CASSSRLAGGRGTQYF
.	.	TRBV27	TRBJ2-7	TGTGCCAGCAGTTCGAGATCAGGTCGGGAGGAGCAGTACTTC	CASSSRSGREEQYF
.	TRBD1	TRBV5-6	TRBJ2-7	TGTGCCAGCAGCTCTGGGACAGGGGATCCCTACGAGCAGTACTTC	CASSSGTGDPYEQYF
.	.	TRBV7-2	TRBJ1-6	TGTGCCAGCAGCTTACTTAGAGATAATTCACCCCTCCACTTT	CASSLLRDNSPLHF
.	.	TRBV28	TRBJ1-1	TGTGCCAGCAGTTTAAGGGGGGGACGCACTGAAGCTTTCTTT	CASSLRGGRTEAFF